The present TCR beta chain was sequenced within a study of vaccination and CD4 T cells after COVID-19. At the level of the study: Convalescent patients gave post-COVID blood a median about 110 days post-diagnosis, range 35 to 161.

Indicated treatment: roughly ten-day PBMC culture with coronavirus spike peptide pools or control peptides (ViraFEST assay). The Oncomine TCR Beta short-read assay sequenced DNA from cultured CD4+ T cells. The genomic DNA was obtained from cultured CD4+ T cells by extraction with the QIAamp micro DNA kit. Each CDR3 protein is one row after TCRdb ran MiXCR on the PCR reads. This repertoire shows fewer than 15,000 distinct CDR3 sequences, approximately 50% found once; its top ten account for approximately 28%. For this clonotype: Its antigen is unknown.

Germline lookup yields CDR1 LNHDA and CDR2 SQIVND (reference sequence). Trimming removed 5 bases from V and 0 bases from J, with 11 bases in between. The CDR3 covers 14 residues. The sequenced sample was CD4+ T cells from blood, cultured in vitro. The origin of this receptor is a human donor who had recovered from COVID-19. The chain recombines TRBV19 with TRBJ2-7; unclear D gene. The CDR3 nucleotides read TGTGCCAGTAGTCCACAATCCCCCTCCTACGAGCAGTACTTC. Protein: CASSPQSPSYEQYF.